This T cell receptor (beta chain) was obtained from a study of CD8+ T cells in alopecia areata. Study-level points and caveats: Between patients, shared TCR sequences were less clear than in mice. This was possibly due in part to HLA diversity in the patient population.

Extraction and reverse transcription of RNA yielded cDNA as the sequencing template. Some clones are missing from TCRdb's copy, which holds only in-frame ones; the method was immunoSEQ multiplex PCR. The data show fewer than 250,000 clones, around 65% seen once. Treatment given: oral pan-JAK inhibitor, 5-10 mg twice daily. About this clone itself: The antigen remains unidentified.

Germline V gene data show CDR1 as WNHNN and CDR2 as SYGVQD (reference sequence). V shed 6 bases and J 3 bases; nucleotides not matched to a gene: 2. The CDR3 loop spans 13 amino acids. This sequence originates from a human donor with alopecia areata. The chain links TRBV10-1 to TRBJ1-2; 9 bases align to TRBD1. The source was CD4+ T cells sorted from blood, collected at week 4, from a patient treated with tofacitinib. This chain's CDR3 is CASSRDRDYGYTF. The CDR3 bases are TGCGCCAGCAGCCGGGACAGGGACTATGGCTACACCTTC.